The present entry profiles one TCR beta chain with its context. Antigen unknown. The repertoire was sequenced with immunoSEQ multiplex PCR; TCRdb's copy has only in-frame clones and lacks some. The repertoire has fewer than 200,000 clones, around nine tenths of them found once; the top ten carry around 1%. Second-dose schedules of about 4 or about 12 weeks were combined. CDR3 length: 15 residues. Germline V lookup: CDR1 LGHNA, CDR2 YNFKEQ. Germline trimming cut 3 bases from V and 5 bases from J; bases unmatched to any gene: 4. The data were taken from a study of T cell responses to AZD1222 COVID-19 vaccine. Overall study results and limits: Regions 160-218 and 743-854 dominated among vaccine-associated CD4 TCRs spanning spike.

The sequence was obtained from an adult who received the AZD1222 COVID-19 vaccine. The specimen comprised peripheral blood, sampled 28 days after the second AZD1222 dose. The V gene is TRBV4-2, the J gene TRBJ1-5; TRBD1 matches at 10 bases. The CDR3 spells CASSHTGQGYQPQHF. CDR3 DNA sequence: TGTGCCAGCAGCCACACGGGACAGGGGTATCAGCCCCAGCATTTT.